The present T cell receptor (beta chain) was sequenced within a study of blood T cell repertoires in COVID-19. Study information: T cells, B-cell-depleted T cells, or PBMCs supplied cDNA or gDNA.

As originally analysed: Counts of nucleated cells, estimated from reference gene primer amplification, were obtained. The protocol was immunoSEQ multiplex PCR, while the TCRdb copy is restricted to in-frame clones and leaves out a portion. That table supplies the V and J calls and clone size; D and trimming were determined from the DNA. The sample has around 220,000 clones, approximately 90% seen once. With 6 bases clipped from V and 4 bases from J, the junction kept 14 bases outside the gene matches. Germline CDR1 is SGHTA and CDR2 is FQGNSA. The length of the CDR3 is 16 residues. The chain couples TRBV7-2 to TRBJ1-2, with 7 bases that match TRBD1. The specimen was peripheral blood. The TCR originated in a woman aged 40 to 50 who had recovered from COVID-19. The DNA of the CDR3 is TGTGCCAGCAGGTTCGAAGCAGGTTGGACAGGCTATGGCTACACCTTC. Its translation: CASRFEAGWTGYGYTF. The full variable domain, its missing parts supplied by reference TRBV7-2 and TRBJ1-2, is GAGVSQSPSNKVTEKGKDVELRCDPISGHTALYWYRQSLGQGLEFLIYFQGNSAPDKSGLPSDRFSAERTGGSVSTLTIQRTQQEDSAVYLCASRFEAGWTGYGYTFGSGTRLTVV.